This TCR beta chain was profiled in a study of T cell clonotyping in hematopoietic cell transplantation. As to this clone: Its antigen is currently unknown.

The study, taken as a whole, reports: Pathologically expanded recipient clonotypes increased progressively from day 30 to day 180 as diversity fell.

V dropped 6 bases and J dropped 4; count of bases not matched to a gene: 3. Germline lookup yields CDR1 MNHEY and CDR2 SVGAGI. CDR3 size: 13 residues. Profiling relied on immunoSEQ multiplex PCR, and the TCRdb table lists in-frame clones only, not all of them. Of over 25,000 clones in the sample, almost 96% were seen once. The V call is TRBV6-5, the J call TRBJ2-5; 9 positions match TRBD1. The material sequenced was peripheral blood mononuclear cells. This sequence originates from a man between 50 and 59 years old in good health. Some clones in this sample may be carry-over from other donors' samples. In DNA, the CDR3 is TGTGCCAGCAGGGGGACAGGGACAGAGACCCAGTACTTC. Its protein is CASRGTGTETQYF.